This T cell receptor (beta chain) was recorded in a study of blood T cell repertoires in COVID-19. About the research overall: From T cells, B-cell-depleted T cells, or PBMCs came the material, which was cDNA or gDNA.

Profiled with immunoSEQ multiplex PCR; TCRdb holds only in-frame clones, not every one. Altogether about 110,000 clones are present, around 88% being singletons, with the ten largest covering 6.8%. CDR3 length: 18 amino acids. Germline CDR1 and CDR2: LGHDT and YNNKEL (reference sequence). The junction had 15 bases not matched to a gene; V was cut back by 5 bases and J by 2 bases. Sequencing was done on a sample of peripheral blood. The chain couples TRBV3-1 (or the pseudogene TRBV3-2) to TRBJ2-3; 8 bases align to TRBD2. The TCR sequence derives from a man aged 50 to 60 with active or convalescent COVID-19. Written as DNA, the CDR3 is TGTGCCAGCAGCTCCAGGACTAGCCGGGATCTATACACAGATACGCAGTATTTT. Translation: CASSSRTSRDLYTDTQYF.